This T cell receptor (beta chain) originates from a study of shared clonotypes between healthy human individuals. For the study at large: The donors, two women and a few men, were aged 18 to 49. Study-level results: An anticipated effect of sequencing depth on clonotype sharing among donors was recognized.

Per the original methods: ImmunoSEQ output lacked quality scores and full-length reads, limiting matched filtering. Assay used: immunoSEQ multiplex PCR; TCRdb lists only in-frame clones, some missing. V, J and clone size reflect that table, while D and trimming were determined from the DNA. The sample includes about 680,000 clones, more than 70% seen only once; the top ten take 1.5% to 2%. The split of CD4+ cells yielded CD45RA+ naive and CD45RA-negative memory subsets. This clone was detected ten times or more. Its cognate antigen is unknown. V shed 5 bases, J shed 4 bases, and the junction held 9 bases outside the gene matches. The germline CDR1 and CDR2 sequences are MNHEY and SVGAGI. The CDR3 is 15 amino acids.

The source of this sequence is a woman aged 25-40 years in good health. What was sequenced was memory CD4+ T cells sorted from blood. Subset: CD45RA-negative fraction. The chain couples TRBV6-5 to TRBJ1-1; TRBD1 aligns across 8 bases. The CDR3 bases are TGTGCCAGCAGTCCCAATGGCAGGGGGCCCACTGAAGCTTTCTTT. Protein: CASSPNGRGPTEAFF.